The entry that follows covers one T cell receptor (beta chain) sequence. The sample is drawn from a study of T cell changes during pregnancy in multiple sclerosis. Repertoires were generated with immunoSEQ multiplex PCR, while TCRdb's copy carries only in-frame clones and drops some. Among tens of thousands of clones listed, roughly 89% were seen once. V lost 9 bases, J lost 5 bases, and 17 bases stayed unmatched. Germline lookup yields CDR1 MDHEN and CDR2 SYDVKM. This CDR3 spans 16 amino acids. This sample comprised peripheral blood, obtained in the second trimester of pregnancy. This chain connects TRBV28 to TRBJ2-7; 9 nucleotides agree with TRBD1. The TCR originated in a female donor with multiple sclerosis, enrolled in a pregnancy study. The CDR3, as DNA: TGTGCCAGTTTCCGACCGGGACAGGGTTCGGGGCACGAGCAGTACTTC. It codes for CASFRPGQGSGHEQYF.